The present entry profiles one T cell receptor (beta chain) with its context. Its antigen is still unknown. CDR3 length: 15 residues. V shed 2 bases and J shed 7 bases, with 14 bases lying between them. CDR1 is MNHNS and CDR2 is SASEGT in the germline V gene. The data originate from a study of OX40 agonist ivuxolimab in advanced cancers. Study context: Intravenous ivuxolimab at 0.01 to 10 mg/kg was given to patients every 2 weeks. Head and neck, renal cell, melanoma or hepatocellular carcinoma were the cancers that dose-escalation patients had.

Overall study findings and caveats: Among some nonresponders, normalized T-cell clonal expansion was also low. Patients who responded partially at 0.1-3.0 mg/kg showed clonal expansion ranking among the lowest.

The data were produced by immunoSEQ multiplex PCR, yet TCRdb's version contains in-frame clones alone and is incomplete. The sample includes about 53,000 clones, 80% to 90% of them seen just once. J is TRBJ2-2 and V is TRBV6-1; D is undetermined. The receptor was derived from an adult with an advanced solid tumor such as melanoma, head and neck, liver or kidney cancer. Here the sequenced sample was CD4+ or CD8+ T cells sorted from blood, taken in a trial of the OX40 agonist ivuxolimab. The CDR3 DNA follows: TGTGCCAGCAGTGAAATGGTAGTCGGCATCGGGGAGCTGTTTTTT. Translated, it gives CASSEMVVGIGELFF.